Listed below are T cell receptor beta chains from one sample, sequenced in a study of T cell clonotyping in hematopoietic cell transplantation. TCRdb's copy holds only in-frame clones and misses some; the assay was immunoSEQ multiplex PCR. The data show 5,900 or so clones, more than 70% seen once. Here the sequenced sample was peripheral blood mononuclear cells, taken before stem cell transplant. Receptor source: a woman between 50 and 59 years old with acute myeloid leukemia. Some clones in this sample may be carry-over from other donors' samples. Each CDR3 is given with its conserved first and last residue. D genes are given only for firm matches. Not every row has a clone size; where given, it reads once, few, many or a size class.

TRBD1	TRBV2	.	TRBJ1-1	CASSQQGAKGGTEAFF	TGTGCCAGCAGTCAGCAGGGGGCTAAGGGGGGCACTGAAGCTTTCTTT
.	TRBV5-1	.	TRBJ1-1	CASSSGALSNTEAFF	TGCGCCAGCAGCTCTGGGGCCCTATCGAACACTGAAGCTTTCTTT
TRBD1	TRBV2	.	TRBJ1-5	CASSADRGHQPQHF	TGTGCCAGCAGTGCGGACAGGGGACATCAGCCCCAGCATTTT
.	TRBV19	.	TRBJ2-7	CASSSTPYEQYF	TGTGCCAGCAGTTCAACTCCCTACGAGCAGTACTTC
.	TRBV30	.	TRBJ1-6	CACNIRGNSPLHF	TGTGCCTGTAACATTAGGGGCAACTCACCCCTCCACTTT
TRBD1	TRBV5-1	.	TRBJ2-2	CASSLTGGNTGELFF	TGCGCCAGCAGCTTGACAGGGGGAAACACCGGGGAGCTGTTTTTT
.	TRBV4-2	once	TRBJ2-5	CASSQEQRQETQYF	TGTGCCAGCAGCCAAGAACAGAGACAAGAGACCCAGTACTTC
.	TRBV30	.	TRBJ2-5	CAWRTVQETQYF	TGTGCCTGGAGGACAGTCCAAGAGACCCAGTACTTC
TRBD2	TRBV27	.	TRBJ2-7	CASSRAGGTYEQYF	TGTGCCAGCAGTCGAGCGGGAGGAACCTACGAGCAGTACTTC
TRBD2	TRBV10-3	.	TRBJ2-5	CAISAASGGSAPQYF	TGTGCCATCAGTGCGGCTAGCGGGGGGTCAGCTCCCCAGTACTTC
TRBD1	TRBV19	few	TRBJ1-1	CASSDRLNTEAFF	TGTGCCAGTTCGGACAGGCTGAACACTGAAGCTTTCTTT
TRBD2	TRBV11-2	.	TRBJ2-1	CASSLPAGVPTYNEQFF	TGTGCCAGCAGCTTACCAGCGGGAGTCCCAACCTACAATGAGCAGTTCTTC
.	TRBV19	.	TRBJ2-1	CASSIPDGYNEQFF	TGTGCCAGTAGTATCCCGGACGGCTACAATGAGCAGTTCTTC
.	TRBV30	.	TRBJ1-5	CAWSVRSGARQPQHF	TGTGCCTGGAGTGTACGGTCAGGGGCGCGTCAGCCCCAGCATTTT
.	TRBV14	.	TRBJ2-3	CASSSQEGVGYTDTQYF	TGTGCCAGCAGCTCGCAAGAAGGGGTAGGGTACACAGATACGCAGTATTTT
.	TRBV7-2	.	TRBJ2-7	CASSLGGWAYEQYF	TGTGCCAGCAGCTTAGGGGGGTGGGCCTACGAGCAGTACTTC
.	TRBV6-1	.	TRBJ1-3	CASSLQGIGGNTIYF	TGTGCCAGCTCCCTTCAGGGTATAGGGGGAAACACCATATATTTT
.	TRBV4-3	.	TRBJ2-1	CASSLLGRLEQFF	TGCGCCAGCAGCCTATTAGGGAGACTGGAGCAGTTCTTC
.	TRBV5-5	few	TRBJ1-1	CASILSGETEAFF	TGTGCCAGCATCCTTTCAGGGGAGACTGAAGCTTTCTTT
.	TRBV6-5	.	TRBJ2-4	CASSFGPNQYF	TGTGCCAGCAGTTTCGGACCAAATCAGTACTTC
TRBD2	TRBV28	few	TRBJ2-7	CASRGSKEREYYEQYF	TGTGCCAGCAGGGGGAGTAAGGAGCGGGAGTACTACGAGCAGTACTTC
TRBD1	TRBV27	few	TRBJ2-3	CASSLRTGGTDTQYF	TGTGCCAGCAGTTTAAGGACAGGGGGGACAGATACGCAGTATTTT
.	TRBV6-1	.	TRBJ1-4	CASSEFLGNPIELVKLFF	TGTGCCAGCAGTGAATTCCTAGGAAATCCCATCGAGCTGGTAAAACTGTTTTTT
.	TRBV7-2	.	TRBJ1-5	CASSYDSNQPQHF	TGTGCCAGCAGCTACGATAGCAATCAGCCCCAGCATTTT
.	TRBV28	.	TRBJ1-2	CASRPQGNYGYTF	TGTGCCAGCAGGCCACAGGGTAACTATGGCTACACCTTC